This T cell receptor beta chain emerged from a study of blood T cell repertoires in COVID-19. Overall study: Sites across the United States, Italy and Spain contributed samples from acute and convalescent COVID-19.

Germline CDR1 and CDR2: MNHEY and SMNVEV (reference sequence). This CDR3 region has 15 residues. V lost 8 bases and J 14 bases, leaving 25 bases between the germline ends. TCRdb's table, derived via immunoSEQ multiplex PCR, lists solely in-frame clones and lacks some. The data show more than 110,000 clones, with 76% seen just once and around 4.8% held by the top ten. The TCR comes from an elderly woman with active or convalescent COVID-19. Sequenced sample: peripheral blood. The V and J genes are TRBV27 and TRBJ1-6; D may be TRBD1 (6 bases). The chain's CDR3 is CASRAGTGKLNSLHF. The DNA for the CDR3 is TGTGCCAGCCGCGCGGGCACAGGGAAATTGAATTCCCTCCACTTT.